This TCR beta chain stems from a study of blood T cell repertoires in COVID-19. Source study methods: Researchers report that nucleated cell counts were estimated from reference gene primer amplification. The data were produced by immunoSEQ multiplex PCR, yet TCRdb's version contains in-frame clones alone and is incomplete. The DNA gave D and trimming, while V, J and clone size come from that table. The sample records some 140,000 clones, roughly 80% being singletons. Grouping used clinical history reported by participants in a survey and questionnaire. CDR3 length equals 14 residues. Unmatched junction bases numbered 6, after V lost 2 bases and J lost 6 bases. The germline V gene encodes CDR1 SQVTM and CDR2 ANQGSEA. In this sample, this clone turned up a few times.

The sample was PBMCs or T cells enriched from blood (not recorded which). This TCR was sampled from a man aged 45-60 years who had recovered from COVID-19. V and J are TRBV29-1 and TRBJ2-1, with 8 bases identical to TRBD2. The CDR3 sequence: CSVEFLGRANEQFF. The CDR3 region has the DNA TGCAGCGTTGAATTCCTCGGGAGGGCCAATGAGCAGTTCTTC.